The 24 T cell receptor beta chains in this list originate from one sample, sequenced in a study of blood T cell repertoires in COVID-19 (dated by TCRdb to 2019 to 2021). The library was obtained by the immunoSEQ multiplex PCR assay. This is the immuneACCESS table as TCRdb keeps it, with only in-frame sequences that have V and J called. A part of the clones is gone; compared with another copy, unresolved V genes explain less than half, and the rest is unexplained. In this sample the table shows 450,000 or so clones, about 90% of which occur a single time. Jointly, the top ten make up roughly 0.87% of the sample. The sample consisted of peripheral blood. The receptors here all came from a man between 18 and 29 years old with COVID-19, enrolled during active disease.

The CDR3 spells CASKGLAGGEQYF. CDR3 DNA: TGCGCCAGCAAGGGACTAGCGGGAGGTGAGCAGTACTTC. The chain couples TRBV10-2 to TRBJ2-7; 15 positions agree with TRBD2. Germline CDR1 is WSHSY and CDR2 is SAAADI. V lost 7 bases and J lost 7; bases outside the gene matches: 2. This CDR3 comprises 13 residues.

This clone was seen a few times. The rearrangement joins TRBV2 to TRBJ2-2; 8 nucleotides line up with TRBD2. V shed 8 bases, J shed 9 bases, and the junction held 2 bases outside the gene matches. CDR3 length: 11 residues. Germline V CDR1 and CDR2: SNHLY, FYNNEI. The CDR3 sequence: CASRGGRELFF. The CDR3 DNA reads TGTGCCAGCCGGGGGGGTCGGGAGCTGTTTTTT.

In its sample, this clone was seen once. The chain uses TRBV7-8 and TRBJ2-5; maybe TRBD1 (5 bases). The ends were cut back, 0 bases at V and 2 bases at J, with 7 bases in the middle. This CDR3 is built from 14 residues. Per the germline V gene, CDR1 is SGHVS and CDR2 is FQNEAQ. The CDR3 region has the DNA TGTGCCAGCAGCTTAGCGACAGAACAAGAGACCCAGTACTTC. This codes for CASSLATEQETQYF.

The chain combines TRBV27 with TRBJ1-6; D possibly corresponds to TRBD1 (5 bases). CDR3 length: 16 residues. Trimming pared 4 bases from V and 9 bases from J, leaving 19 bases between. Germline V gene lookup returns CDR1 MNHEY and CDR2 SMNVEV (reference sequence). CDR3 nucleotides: TGTGCCAGCAGTTCCACCCCCATCGGGGGACTTTCACCCCTCCACTTT. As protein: CASSSTPIGGLSPLHF.

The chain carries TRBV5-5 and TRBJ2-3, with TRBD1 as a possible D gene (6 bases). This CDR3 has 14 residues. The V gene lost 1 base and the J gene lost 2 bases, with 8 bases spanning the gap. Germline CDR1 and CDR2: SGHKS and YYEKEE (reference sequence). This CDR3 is CASSLWGPTDTQYF. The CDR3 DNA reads TGTGCCAGCAGCTTGTGGGGGCCCACAGATACGCAGTATTTT.

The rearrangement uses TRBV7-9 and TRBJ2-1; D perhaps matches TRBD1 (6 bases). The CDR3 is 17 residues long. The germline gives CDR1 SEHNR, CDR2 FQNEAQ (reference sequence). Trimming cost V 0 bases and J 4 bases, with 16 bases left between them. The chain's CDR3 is CASSLANSRGIYNEQFF. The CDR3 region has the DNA TGTGCCAGCAGCTTAGCTAATAGCAGGGGTATTTACAATGAGCAGTTCTTC.

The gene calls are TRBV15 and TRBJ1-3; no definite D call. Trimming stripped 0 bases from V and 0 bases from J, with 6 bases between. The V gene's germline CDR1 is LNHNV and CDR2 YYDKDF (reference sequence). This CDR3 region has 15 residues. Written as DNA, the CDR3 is TGTGCCACCAGCAGAGACAGGTTCTCTGGAAACACCATATATTTT. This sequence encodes CATSRDRFSGNTIYF.

The CDR3 nucleotides are TGTGCCAGCAGCTTAAGCCTTTCTGGAAACACCATATATTTT. Its protein product is CASSLSLSGNTIYF. The chain is built from TRBV7-9 and TRBJ1-3, with D uncertain. The CDR3 contains 14 residues. V lost 2 bases to trimming and J lost 1 base, with 6 bases between them. CDR1 SEHNR and CDR2 FQNEAQ come from the germline V gene (reference sequence).

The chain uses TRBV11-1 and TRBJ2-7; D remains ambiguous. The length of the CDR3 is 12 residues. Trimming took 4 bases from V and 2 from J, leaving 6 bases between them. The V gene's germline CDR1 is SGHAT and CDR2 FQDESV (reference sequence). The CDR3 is CASSSSAYEQYF. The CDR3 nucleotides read TGTGCCAGCAGCTCGAGCGCCTACGAGCAGTACTTC. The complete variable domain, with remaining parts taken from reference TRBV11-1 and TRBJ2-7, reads EAEVAQSPRYKITEKSQAVAFWCDPISGHATLYWYRQILGQGPELLVQFQDESVVDDSQLPKDRFSAERLKGVDSTLKIQPAELGDSAMYLCASSSSAYEQYFGPGTRLTVT.

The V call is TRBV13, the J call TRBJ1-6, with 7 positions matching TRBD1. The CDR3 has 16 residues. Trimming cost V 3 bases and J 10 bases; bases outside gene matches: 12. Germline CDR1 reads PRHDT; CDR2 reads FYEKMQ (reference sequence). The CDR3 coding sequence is TGTGCCAGCAGCTTGCTGACAGGGAGAAAAAGCTCACCCCTCCACTTT. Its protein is CASSLLTGRKSSPLHF.

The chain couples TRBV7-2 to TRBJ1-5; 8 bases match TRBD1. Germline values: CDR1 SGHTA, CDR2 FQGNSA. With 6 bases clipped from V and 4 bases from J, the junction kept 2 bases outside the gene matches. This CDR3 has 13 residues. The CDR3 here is CASSDRGNQPQHF. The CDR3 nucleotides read TGTGCCAGCAGTGACAGGGGTAATCAGCCCCAGCATTTT.

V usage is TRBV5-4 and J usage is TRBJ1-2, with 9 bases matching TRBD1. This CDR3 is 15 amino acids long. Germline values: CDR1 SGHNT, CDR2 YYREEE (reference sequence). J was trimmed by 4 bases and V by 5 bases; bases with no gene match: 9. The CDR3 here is CASRAGTGLLYGYTF. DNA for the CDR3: TGTGCCAGCAGGGCCGGGACAGGGCTTCTCTATGGCTACACCTTC.

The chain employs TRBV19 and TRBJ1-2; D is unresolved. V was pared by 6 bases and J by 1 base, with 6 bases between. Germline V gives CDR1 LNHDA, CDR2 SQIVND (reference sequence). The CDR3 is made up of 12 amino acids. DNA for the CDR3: TGTGCCAGTAGCTTACTTAACTATGGCTACACCTTC. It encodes CASSLLNYGYTF.

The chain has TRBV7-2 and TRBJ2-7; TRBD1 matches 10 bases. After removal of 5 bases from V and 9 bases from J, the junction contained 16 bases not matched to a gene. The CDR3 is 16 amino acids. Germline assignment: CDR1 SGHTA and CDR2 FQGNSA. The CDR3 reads CASSPAPGQGWYRQYF. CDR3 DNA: TGTGCCAGCAGCCCTGCCCCGGGACAGGGGTGGTATAGGCAGTACTTC.

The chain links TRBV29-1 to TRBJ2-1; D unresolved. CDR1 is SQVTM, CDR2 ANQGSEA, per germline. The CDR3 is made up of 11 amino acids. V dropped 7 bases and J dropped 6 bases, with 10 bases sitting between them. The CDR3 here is CSAARVNEQFF. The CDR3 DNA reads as TGCAGCGCTGCGAGAGTCAATGAGCAGTTCTTC.

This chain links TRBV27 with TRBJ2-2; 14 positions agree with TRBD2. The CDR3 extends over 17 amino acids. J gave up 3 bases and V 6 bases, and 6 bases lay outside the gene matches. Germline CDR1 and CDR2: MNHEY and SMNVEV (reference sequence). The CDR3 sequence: CASSLPGLAGDTGELFF. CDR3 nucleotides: TGTGCCAGCAGCTTACCGGGACTAGCGGGGGACACCGGGGAGCTGTTTTTT.

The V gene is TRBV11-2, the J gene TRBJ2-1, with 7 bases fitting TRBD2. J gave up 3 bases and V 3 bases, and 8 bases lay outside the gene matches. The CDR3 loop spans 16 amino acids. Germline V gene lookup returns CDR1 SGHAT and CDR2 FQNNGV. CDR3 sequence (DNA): TGTGCCAGCAGCTTCCTGACTAGCCGCCTCTACAATGAGCAGTTCTTC. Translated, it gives CASSFLTSRLYNEQFF. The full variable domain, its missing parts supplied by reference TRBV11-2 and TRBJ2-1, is EAGVAQSPRYKIIEKRQSVAFWCNPISGHATLYWYQQILGQGPKLLIQFQNNGVVDDSQLPKDRFSAERLKGVDSTLKIQPAKLEDSAVYLCASSFLTSRLYNEQFFGPGTRLTVL.

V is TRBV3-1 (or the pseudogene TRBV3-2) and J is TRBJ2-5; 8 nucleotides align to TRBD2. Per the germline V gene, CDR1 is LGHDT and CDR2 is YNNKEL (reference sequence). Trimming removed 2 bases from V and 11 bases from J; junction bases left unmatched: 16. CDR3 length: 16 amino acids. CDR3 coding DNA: TGTGCCAGCAGCCAACCGGCCCTTAACGGGGGGGGGAGACAGTACTTC. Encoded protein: CASSQPALNGGGRQYF.

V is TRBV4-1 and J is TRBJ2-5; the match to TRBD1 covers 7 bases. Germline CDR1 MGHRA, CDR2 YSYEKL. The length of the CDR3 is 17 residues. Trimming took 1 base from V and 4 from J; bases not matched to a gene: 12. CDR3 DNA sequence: TGCGCCAGCAGCCAAGGAAGGGCCAGGGGGTTTTTAGAGACCCAGTACTTC. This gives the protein CASSQGRARGFLETQYF.

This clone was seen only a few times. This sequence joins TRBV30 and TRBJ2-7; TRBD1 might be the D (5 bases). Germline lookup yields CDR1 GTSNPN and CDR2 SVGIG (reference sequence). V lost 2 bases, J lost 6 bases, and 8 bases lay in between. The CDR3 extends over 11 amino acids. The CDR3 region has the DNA TGTGCCTGGAGTCAGGGTTTCGAGCAGTACTTC. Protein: CAWSQGFEQYF.

The CDR3 loop is CASSLALPRPHGYTF. The CDR3 DNA sequence: TGTGCCAGCAGCTTAGCGCTCCCCAGGCCACATGGCTACACCTTC. The J gene is TRBJ1-2, the V gene TRBV7-9, with D uncertain. The CDR3 spans 15 residues. Germline V gene data show CDR1 as SEHNR and CDR2 as FQNEAQ (reference sequence). The V gene lost 0 bases and the J gene lost 6 bases, with 14 bases spanning the gap.

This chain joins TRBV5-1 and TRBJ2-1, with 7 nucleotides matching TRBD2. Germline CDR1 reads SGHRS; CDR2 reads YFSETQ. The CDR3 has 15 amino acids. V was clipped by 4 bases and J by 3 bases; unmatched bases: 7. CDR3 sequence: CASSIREAGYNEQFF. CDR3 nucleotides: TGCGCCAGCAGCATTCGGGAGGCGGGCTACAATGAGCAGTTCTTC.

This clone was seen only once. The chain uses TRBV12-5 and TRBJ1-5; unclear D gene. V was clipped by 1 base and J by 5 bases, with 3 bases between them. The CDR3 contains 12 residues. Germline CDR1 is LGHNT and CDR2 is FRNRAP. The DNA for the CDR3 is TGTGCTAGTGGTTTGGCTGATCAGCCCCAGCATTTT. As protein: CASGLADQPQHF.

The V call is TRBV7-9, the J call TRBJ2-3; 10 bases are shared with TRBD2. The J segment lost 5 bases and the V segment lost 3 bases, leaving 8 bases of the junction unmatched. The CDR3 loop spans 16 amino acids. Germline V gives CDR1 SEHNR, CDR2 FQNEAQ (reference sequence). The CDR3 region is CASSFGLAVEVDTQYF. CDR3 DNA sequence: TGTGCCAGCAGCTTTGGACTAGCGGTAGAGGTAGATACGCAGTATTTT.